One sample yielded the 5 T cell receptor beta chains listed below, sequenced in a study of blood T cell repertoires in COVID-19. Data came from immunoSEQ multiplex PCR; TCRdb stores just in-frame clones and leaves some out. The table lists around 170,000 clones, 80% to 90% of them singletons. Sequenced material: peripheral blood. The receptors shown here come from a man aged 50-60 years with active or convalescent COVID-19.

CDR3 sequence reads: CASSPRQGETQYF. Written as DNA, the CDR3 is TGTGCCAGCTCACCTAGGCAGGGAGAGACCCAGTACTTC. The J gene is TRBJ2-5, the V gene TRBV18, with D possibly matching TRBD1 (5 bases). The CDR3 has 13 residues. V was shortened by 3 bases and J by 4 bases, with 9 bases between the two germline ends. Germline V gene lookup returns CDR1 KGHSH and CDR2 LQKENI.

This clone was counted a few times. The rearrangement joins TRBV6-6 to TRBJ1-5; 8 bases map to TRBD1. The CDR3 length is 15 residues. J was trimmed by 7 bases and V by 0 bases; bases with no gene match: 5. The germline CDR1 and CDR2 sequences are MNHNY and SVGAGI (reference sequence). The CDR3 region has the DNA TGTGCCAGCAGTTACTCGCCAGGGGGCGGGCAGCCCCAGCATTTT. Its translation is CASSYSPGGGQPQHF.

The chain recombines TRBV29-1 with TRBJ1-2; tentative D call: TRBD1 (6 bases). The CDR3 has 16 amino acids. CDR1 and CDR2 (germline): SQVTM, ANQGSEA. The germline V and J ends were trimmed by 2 bases and 1 base, with 17 bases remaining between them. This chain's CDR3 is CSVELKNRERNYGYTF. The CDR3 bases are TGCAGCGTTGAACTAAAAAACAGGGAGCGTAACTATGGCTACACCTTC.

A few counts support this clone. The chain carries TRBV18 and TRBJ1-2; D call uncertain. Germline V lookup: CDR1 KGHSH, CDR2 LQKENI. Deletions cut 2 bases from V and 6 bases from J, with 10 bases between. The CDR3 length is 13 residues. The CDR3 protein is CASSPDTIHGYTF. In DNA form, the CDR3 reads TGTGCCAGCTCACCAGACACAATTCATGGCTACACCTTC.

This chain joins TRBV5-1 and TRBJ2-7; tentatively, D is TRBD2 (5 bases). The CDR3 loop spans 13 amino acids. Per germline, CDR1 SGHRS and CDR2 YFSETQ. The V end lost 0 bases, the J end lost 3 bases, and 7 bases lay between the germline ends. The CDR3 loop reads CASSLDGVYEQYF. In DNA, the CDR3 is TGCGCCAGCAGCTTGGACGGGGTCTACGAGCAGTACTTC.